This T cell receptor (beta chain) was obtained from a study of T cell changes during pregnancy in multiple sclerosis. With 4 bases removed from V and 0 bases from J, the gap between germline ends came to 16 bases. CDR3 length equals 16 residues. Germline values: CDR1 GTSNPN, CDR2 SVGIG (reference sequence). Some clones are missing from TCRdb's copy, which holds only in-frame ones; the method was immunoSEQ multiplex PCR. The sample has more than 55,000 clones; 90% to 95% are singletons. This material consisted of peripheral blood, taken in the third trimester of pregnancy. This sequence was found in a female donor with multiple sclerosis, enrolled in a pregnancy study. The gene calls are TRBV30 and TRBJ1-3; perhaps TRBD1 as D (5 bases). The CDR3 region is CAWTSPGGISGNTIYF. DNA for the CDR3: TGTGCCTGGACCTCACCCGGGGGAATCTCTGGAAACACCATATATTTT.